These T cell receptor beta chains were read from a single sample in a study of cytomegalovirus exposure and HLA in healthy donors. The repertoire was sequenced with immunoSEQ multiplex PCR; TCRdb's copy has only in-frame clones and lacks some. The top ten clones hold approximately 6.1% of a sample with under 130,000 clones, nearly 85% of them seen once. Sequencing input: PBMCs. The origin of the receptors is a man younger than 30 in good health and CMV-seronegative. Both conserved end residues are part of each CDR3. D genes are given only for firm matches. Size values are once, few and many counts, or a class for expanded clones, and some rows have none.

TRBV19	once	TRBJ1-4	TRBD1	TGTGCCAGTAGTGCCCTCGGGCAGGGGGCGCTTACTAATGAAAAACTGTTTTTT	CASSALGQGALTNEKLFF
TRBV30	-	TRBJ2-1	TRBD2	TGTGCCCAGGGAGGGAGGAGCTACAATGAGCAGTTCTTC	CAQGGRSYNEQFF
TRBV27	-	TRBJ2-7	TRBD2	TGTGCCAGCAGTACCCCGTCCGGGACTAGCGACGAGCAGTACTTC	CASSTPSGTSDEQYF
TRBV19	-	TRBJ2-7	TRBD1	TGTGCCAGTAGTACAACCGGGACAGGGTCCTACGAGCAGTACTTC	CASSTTGTGSYEQYF
TRBV19	-	TRBJ2-3	TRBD2	TGTGCCAGTAGATGGCGGAGCGGGGGAAGCACAGATACGCAGTATTTT	CASRWRSGGSTDTQYF
TRBV7-7	-	TRBJ2-5	-	TGTGCTAGCAGTTTAGGGGACACAGCATTCCAAGAGACCCAGTACTTC	CASSLGDTAFQETQYF
TRBV7-9	-	TRBJ2-3	TRBD2	TGTGCCAGCAGCGGTCGACTAGCGGGAGGCAGCACAGATACGCAGTATTTT	CASSGRLAGGSTDTQYF
TRBV2	-	TRBJ1-4	TRBD1	TGTGCCAGCAGTGAAGCGCAGGGGGTCCGGGAAAAACTGTTTTTT	CASSEAQGVREKLFF
TRBV29-1	once	TRBJ1-1	-	TGCAGCCCCAGGGTACTGCAGGGAGGCACTGAAGCTTTCTTT	CSPRVLQGGTEAFF
TRBV4-3	-	TRBJ1-2	-	TGCGCCAGCAGCCAAGGTGGAGGGAAGGGAAGCTATGGCTACACCTTC	CASSQGGGKGSYGYTF
TRBV7-2	few	TRBJ2-5	-	TGTGCCAGCAGCCCAAGGGGCGGCGAGACCCAGTACTTC	CASSPRGGETQYF
TRBV11-1	once	TRBJ2-1	-	TGTGCCAGCAGCTCACCGGGACACCCGAACAATGAGCAGTTCTTC	CASSSPGHPNNEQFF
TRBV9	-	TRBJ1-3	-	TGTGCCAGCAGCGTAAATCAAGGAAACACCATATATTTT	CASSVNQGNTIYF
TRBV10-2	few	TRBJ2-7	-	TGCGCCAGCAGTGAGTCGAAGGGGGAGCAGTACTTC	CASSESKGEQYF
TRBV27	-	TRBJ2-2	TRBD1	TGTGCCAGCAGTATCTGGGACAGCTACACCGGGGAGCTGTTTTTT	CASSIWDSYTGELFF
TRBV27	few	TRBJ1-1	TRBD1	TGTGCCAGCAGTTCGTACAGGGGGCGGTTTAATACTGAAGCTTTCTTT	CASSSYRGRFNTEAFF
TRBV7-6	-	TRBJ2-3	TRBD2	TGTGCCAGCAGCTCATTAGGTGGGAGGGTACCAGATACGCAGTATTTT	CASSSLGGRVPDTQYF
TRBV7-2	-	TRBJ1-4	TRBD1	TGTGCCAGCAGCCGGGACAGGGGTGCAACTAATGAAAAACTGTTTTTT	CASSRDRGATNEKLFF
TRBV28	-	TRBJ1-5	TRBD1	TGTGCCAGCCGGGACAGGGTTAACCAGCCCCAGCATTTT	CASRDRVNQPQHF
TRBV9	-	TRBJ1-2	TRBD1	TGTGCCAGCAGCCCCAGGGTGGGACAGGCCACCTCCTATGGCTACACCTTC	CASSPRVGQATSYGYTF
TRBV25-1	few	TRBJ2-7	TRBD2	TGTGCCAGCAGTGCCTCGTTAGCTAGCGGGAGGGCCTACGAGCAGTACTTC	CASSASLASGRAYEQYF
TRBV11-2	-	TRBJ1-2	-	TGTGCCAGCAGCTTAGGATCGGGGTATGGCTACACCTTC	CASSLGSGYGYTF
TRBV5-6	-	TRBJ1-6	-	TGTGCCAGCAGCCTGGACGTCGGGGCCTATAATTCACCCCTCCACTTT	CASSLDVGAYNSPLHF
TRBV6-5	-	TRBJ1-4	-	TGTGCCAGCAGTTACGGGGGCCAGTCAGGTGAAAAACTGTTTTTT	CASSYGGQSGEKLFF
TRBV5-6	-	TRBJ2-2	-	TGTGCCAGCAGCGAGACAGTCCCCGGGGAGCTGTTTTTT	CASSETVPGELFF
TRBV7-9	-	TRBJ2-7	-	TGCGCCAGCAGCCAAGAGTATGGGACATTTGATCCCTACGAGCAGTACTTC	CASSQEYGTFDPYEQYF
TRBV11-3	-	TRBJ1-4	-	TGTGCCAGCAGCATAAGCAGGGGAAGAAAGACTAATGAAAAACTGTTTTTT	CASSISRGRKTNEKLFF
TRBV19	-	TRBJ2-5	-	TGTGCCAGTAGGAAGGAAAGTCTAGGACAAGAGACCCAGTACTTC	CASRKESLGQETQYF
TRBV11-3	-	TRBJ2-1	-	TGTGCCAGCAGCCACGAGATAAATAGCGGAGCCTACAATGAGCAGTTCTTC	CASSHEINSGAYNEQFF
TRBV5-1	-	TRBJ1-2	TRBD1	TGCGCCAGCAGCTTGGTGGGGGGGACAGGTCGTATCTATGGCTACACCTTC	CASSLVGGTGRIYGYTF
TRBV11-3	-	TRBJ2-1	-	TGTGCCAGCAGCCATAAGACATACAACAATGAGCAGTTCTTC	CASSHKTYNNEQFF
TRBV11-2	once	TRBJ2-7	-	TGTGCCAGCGGTGTTCACAGGAGCTCCTACGAGCAGTACTTC	CASGVHRSSYEQYF
TRBV7-9	-	TRBJ1-2	-	TGTGCCAGCAGCTTGCAGGGGCTGGGCTACACCTTC	CASSLQGLGYTF
TRBV18	-	TRBJ1-2	-	TGTGCCAGCTCACCACAGGGAGCATATGGCTACACCTTC	CASSPQGAYGYTF
TRBV7-9	-	TRBJ2-7	-	TGTGCCAGCAGTCAACCGGGACTGAGCTCCTACGAGCAGTACTTC	CASSQPGLSSYEQYF
TRBV7-2	once	TRBJ2-2	TRBD1	TGTGCCAGCAGGAAGGACAGGGCTACCGGGGAGCTGTTTTTT	CASRKDRATGELFF
TRBV2	-	TRBJ2-1	TRBD2	TGTGCCAGCACCCTACTAGCGGGAGCCCTGAATGAGCAGTTCTTC	CASTLLAGALNEQFF
TRBV10-3	-	TRBJ1-2	-	TGTGCCTCCGACCCGGGAGCTAACTATGGCTACACCTTC	CASDPGANYGYTF
TRBV19	-	TRBJ2-7	TRBD2	TGTGCCAGGTCCCGAAACTACCTAGCGGGATCCTACGAGCAGTACTTC	CARSRNYLAGSYEQYF
TRBV4-1	once	TRBJ1-6	TRBD1	TGCGCCAGCAGCATACAGGGGGACTATAATTCACCCCTCCACTTT	CASSIQGDYNSPLHF
TRBV27	-	TRBJ2-1	-	TGTGCCAGCAGTTTGGGACTCTACAATGAGCAGTTCTTC	CASSLGLYNEQFF
TRBV27	-	TRBJ2-3	TRBD2	TGTGCCAGCAGTCACATCGAAAGCTGGACTAGCGGGAGGGTGGTAGATACGCAGTATTTT	CASSHIESWTSGRVVDTQYF
TRBV6-5	-	TRBJ2-1	TRBD2	TGTGCCAGCAGGCTACTAGCGGCTGTCTACAATGAGCAGTTCTTC	CASRLLAAVYNEQFF
TRBV6-6	-	TRBJ1-1	TRBD1	TGTGCCAGCAGTTACCCGGGACAGGGGCACACTGAAGCTTTCTTT	CASSYPGQGHTEAFF
TRBV27	-	TRBJ2-2	-	TGTGCCAGCAGCCACTCGTCCGGGGGAGACACCGGGGAGCTGTTTTTT	CASSHSSGGDTGELFF
TRBV14	once	TRBJ2-3	-	TGTGCCAGCAGCTGGGGAGATTCCACAGATACGCAGTATTTT	CASSWGDSTDTQYF
TRBV6-5	once	TRBJ2-1	TRBD2	TGTGCCAGCAGTTACTCCGGGACTAGCGGGGACTTCGAGTTCTTC	CASSYSGTSGDFEFF
TRBV28	-	TRBJ1-1	TRBD1	TGTGCCAGCAGATTTCCGGGACAGAGACGTTCCACTGAAGCTTTCTTT	CASRFPGQRRSTEAFF
TRBV21-1	-	TRBJ2-2	-	TGTGCCAGCAGCACAGGGACAGGGGAAATCGGGGAGCTGTTTTTT	CASSTGTGEIGELFF
TRBV5-4	-	TRBJ1-2	TRBD1	TGTGCCAGCAGCCCGGGGGGGACAGCACACTATGGCTACACCTTC	CASSPGGTAHYGYTF
TRBV2	-	TRBJ2-5	-	TGTGCCAGCAGCCTGGAGGGACAAGAGACCCAGTACTTC	CASSLEGQETQYF
TRBV7-9	-	TRBJ2-7	TRBD1	TGTGCCAGCCGACAGGGGGCGCGCGACGAGCAGTACTTC	CASRQGARDEQYF
TRBV7-3	-	TRBJ2-7	-	TGTGCCAGCAGCTTAGGTCCAGGGGTCAACTACGAGCAGTACTTC	CASSLGPGVNYEQYF
TRBV7-2	-	TRBJ2-5	TRBD1	TGTGCCAGCAGCTCCCTTACTAGGGGGCAGGAGACCCAGTACTTC	CASSSLTRGQETQYF
TRBV10-1	-	TRBJ1-2	-	TGCGCCAGCAGCACCCCCGGGAGGAGAGCTAACTATGGCTACACCTTC	CASSTPGRRANYGYTF
TRBV6-1	-	TRBJ2-5	TRBD2	TGTGCCAGCAGTGAAGGGGCTAGCGGGTACAAAGAGACCCAGTACTTC	CASSEGASGYKETQYF
TRBV25-1	-	TRBJ1-1	TRBD1	TGTGCCAGCAGTCTACAGGGGGTTGAAGCTTTCTTT	CASSLQGVEAFF
TRBV6-6	-	TRBJ1-1	-	TGTGCCAGCAGTTACCCCGGGGGGCAATCACTTTCTGAAGCTTTCTTT	CASSYPGGQSLSEAFF